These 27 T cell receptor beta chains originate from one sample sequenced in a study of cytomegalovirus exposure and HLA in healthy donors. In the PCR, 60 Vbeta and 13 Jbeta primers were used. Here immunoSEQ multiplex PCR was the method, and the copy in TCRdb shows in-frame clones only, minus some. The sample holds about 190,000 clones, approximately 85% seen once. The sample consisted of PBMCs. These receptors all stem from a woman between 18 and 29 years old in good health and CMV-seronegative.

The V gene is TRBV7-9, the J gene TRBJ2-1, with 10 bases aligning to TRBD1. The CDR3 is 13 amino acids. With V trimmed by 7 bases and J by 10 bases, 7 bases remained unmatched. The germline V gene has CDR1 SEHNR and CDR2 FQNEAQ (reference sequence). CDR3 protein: CASMGTGVGEQFF. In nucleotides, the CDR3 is TGTGCCAGCATGGGGACAGGGGTAGGGGAGCAGTTCTTC. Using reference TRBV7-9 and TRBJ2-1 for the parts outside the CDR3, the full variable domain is DTGVSQNPRHKITKRGQNVTFRCDPISEHNRLYWYRQTLGQGPEFLTYFQNEAQLEKSRLLSDRFSAERPKGSFSTLEIQRTEQGDSAMYLCASMGTGVGEQFFGPGTRLTVL.

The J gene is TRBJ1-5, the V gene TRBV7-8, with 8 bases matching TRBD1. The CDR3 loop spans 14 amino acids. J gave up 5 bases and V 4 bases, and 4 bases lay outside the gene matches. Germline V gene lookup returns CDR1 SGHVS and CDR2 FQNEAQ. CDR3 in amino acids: CASSSGQEYQPQHF. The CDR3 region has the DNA TGTGCCAGCAGCTCGGGACAGGAGTATCAGCCCCAGCATTTT.

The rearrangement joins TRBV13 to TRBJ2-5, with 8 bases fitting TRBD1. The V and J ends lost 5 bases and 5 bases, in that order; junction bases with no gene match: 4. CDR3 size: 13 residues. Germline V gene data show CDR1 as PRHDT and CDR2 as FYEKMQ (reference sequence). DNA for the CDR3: TGTGCCAGCAGCCCCAGGGGGCTGGAGACCCAGTACTTC. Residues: CASSPRGLETQYF.

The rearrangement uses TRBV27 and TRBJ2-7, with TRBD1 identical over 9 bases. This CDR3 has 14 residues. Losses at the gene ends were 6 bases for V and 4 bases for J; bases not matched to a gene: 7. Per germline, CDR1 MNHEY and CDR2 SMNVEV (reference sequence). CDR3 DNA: TGTGCCAGCAGCGTCCGGGACAGGGCATACGAGCAGTACTTC. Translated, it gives CASSVRDRAYEQYF.

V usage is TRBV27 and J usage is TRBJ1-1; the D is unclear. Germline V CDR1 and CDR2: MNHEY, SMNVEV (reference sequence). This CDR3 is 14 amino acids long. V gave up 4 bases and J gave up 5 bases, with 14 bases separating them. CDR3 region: CASSSGLLGTEAFF. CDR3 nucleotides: TGTGCCAGCAGTTCAGGACTGCTAGGGACTGAAGCTTTCTTT.

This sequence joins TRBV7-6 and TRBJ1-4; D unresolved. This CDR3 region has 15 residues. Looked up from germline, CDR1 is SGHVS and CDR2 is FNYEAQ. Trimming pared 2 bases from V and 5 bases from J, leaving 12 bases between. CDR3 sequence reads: CASSLSSSVNEKLFF. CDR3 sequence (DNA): TGTGCCAGCAGCTTATCGTCCAGTGTCAATGAAAAACTGTTTTTT.

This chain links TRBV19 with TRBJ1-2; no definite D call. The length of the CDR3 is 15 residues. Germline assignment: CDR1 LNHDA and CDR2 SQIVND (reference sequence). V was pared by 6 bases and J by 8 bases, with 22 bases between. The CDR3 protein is CASSAPDRGFEGYTF. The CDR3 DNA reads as TGTGCCAGTAGCGCTCCCGACCGCGGGTTTGAGGGCTACACCTTC.

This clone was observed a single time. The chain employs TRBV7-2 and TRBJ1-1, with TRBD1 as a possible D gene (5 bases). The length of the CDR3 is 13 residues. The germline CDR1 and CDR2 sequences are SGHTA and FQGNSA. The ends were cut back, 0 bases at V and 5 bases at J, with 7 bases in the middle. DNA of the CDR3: TGTGCCAGCAGCTTAGCCAGGGAAACTGAAGCTTTCTTT. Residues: CASSLARETEAFF. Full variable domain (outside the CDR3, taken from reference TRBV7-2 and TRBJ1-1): GAGVSQSPSNKVTEKGKDVELRCDPISGHTALYWYRQSLGQGLEFLIYFQGNSAPDKSGLPSDRFSAERTGGSVSTLTIQRTQQEDSAVYLCASSLARETEAFFGQGTRLTVV.

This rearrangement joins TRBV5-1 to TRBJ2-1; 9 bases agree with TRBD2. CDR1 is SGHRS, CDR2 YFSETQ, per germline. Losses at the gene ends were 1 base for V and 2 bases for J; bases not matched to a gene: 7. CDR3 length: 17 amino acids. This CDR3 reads CASSLLLAGETYNEQFF. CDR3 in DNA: TGCGCCAGCAGCTTGTTATTAGCGGGGGAGACCTACAATGAGCAGTTCTTC.

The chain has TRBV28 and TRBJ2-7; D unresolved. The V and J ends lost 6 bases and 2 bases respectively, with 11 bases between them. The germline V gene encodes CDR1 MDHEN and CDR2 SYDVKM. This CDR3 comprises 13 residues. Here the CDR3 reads CASRPTPPYEQYF. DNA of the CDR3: TGTGCCAGCAGACCGACACCTCCCTACGAGCAGTACTTC.

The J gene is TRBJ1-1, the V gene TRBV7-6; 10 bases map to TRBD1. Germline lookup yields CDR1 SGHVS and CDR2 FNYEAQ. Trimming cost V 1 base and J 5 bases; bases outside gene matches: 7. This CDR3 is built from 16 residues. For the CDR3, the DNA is TGTGCCAGCAGCTTAGGCCCCGGGACAGGGGAGACTGAAGCTTTCTTT. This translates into CASSLGPGTGETEAFF.

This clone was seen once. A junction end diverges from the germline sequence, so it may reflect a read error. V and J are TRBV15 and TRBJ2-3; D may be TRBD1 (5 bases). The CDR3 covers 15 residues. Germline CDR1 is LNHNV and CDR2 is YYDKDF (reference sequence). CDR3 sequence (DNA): TGTGCCACCAGCAGAGTAGGGTGGGGCACGGATACGCAGTATTTT. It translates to CATSRVGWGTDTQYF.

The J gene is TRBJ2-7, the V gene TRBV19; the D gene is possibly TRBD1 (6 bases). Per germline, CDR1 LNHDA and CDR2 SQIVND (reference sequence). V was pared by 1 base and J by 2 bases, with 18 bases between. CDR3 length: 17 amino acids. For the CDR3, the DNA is TGTGCCAGTAGTATAGGTTGGAACAGGGAGAAACCCTACGAGCAGTACTTC. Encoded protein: CASSIGWNREKPYEQYF.

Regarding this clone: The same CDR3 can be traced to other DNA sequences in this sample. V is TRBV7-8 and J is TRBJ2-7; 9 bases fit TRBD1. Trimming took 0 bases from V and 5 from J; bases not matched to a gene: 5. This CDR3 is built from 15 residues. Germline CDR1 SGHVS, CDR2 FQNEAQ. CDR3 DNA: TGTGCCAGCAGCTTAGCCGGGACAGGGAGCCACGAGCAGTACTTC. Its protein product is CASSLAGTGSHEQYF. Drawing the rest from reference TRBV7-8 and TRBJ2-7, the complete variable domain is GAGVSQSPRYKVAKRGQDVALRCDPISGHVSLFWYQQALGQGPEFLTYFQNEAQLDKSGLPSDRFFAERPEGSVSTLKIQRTQQEDSAVYLCASSLAGTGSHEQYFGPGTRLTVT.

The CDR3 region has the DNA TGTGCCAGCAGCTTAGCAGCGGGAAGGACAGATACGCAGTATTTT. Residues: CASSLAAGRTDTQYF. V usage is TRBV11-2 and J usage is TRBJ2-3, with 7 bases identical to TRBD2. The junction had 4 bases not matched to a gene; V was cut back by 1 base and J by 3 bases. CDR3 length: 15 amino acids. The germline gives CDR1 SGHAT, CDR2 FQNNGV.

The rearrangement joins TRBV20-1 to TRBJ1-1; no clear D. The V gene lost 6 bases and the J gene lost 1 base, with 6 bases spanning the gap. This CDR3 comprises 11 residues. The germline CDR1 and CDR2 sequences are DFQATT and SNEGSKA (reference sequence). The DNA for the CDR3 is TGCAGTGCGGGAGAGAACACTGAAGCTTTCTTT. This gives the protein CSAGENTEAFF.

In DNA form, the CDR3 reads TGCGCCAGCAGTCAATTGGGGACTAGAAACACCATATATTTT. This translates into CASSQLGTRNTIYF. V gene TRBV23-1 combines with J gene TRBJ1-3; D perhaps matches TRBD1 (5 bases). TRBV23-1 is known as an ORF, though its function is uncertain. V was pared by 1 base and J by 5 bases, with 9 bases between. This CDR3 contains 14 residues.

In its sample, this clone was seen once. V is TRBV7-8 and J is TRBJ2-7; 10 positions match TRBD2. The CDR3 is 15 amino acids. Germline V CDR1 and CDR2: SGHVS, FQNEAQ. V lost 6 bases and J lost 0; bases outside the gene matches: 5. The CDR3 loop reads CASSLAGVPSYEQYF. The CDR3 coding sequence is TGTGCCAGCAGTCTAGCGGGAGTGCCCTCCTACGAGCAGTACTTC.

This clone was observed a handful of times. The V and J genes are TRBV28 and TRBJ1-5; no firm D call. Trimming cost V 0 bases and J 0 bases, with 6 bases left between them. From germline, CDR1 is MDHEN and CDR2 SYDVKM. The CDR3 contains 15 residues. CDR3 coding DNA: TGTGCCAGCAGTTTATGGGGAGATAGCAATCAGCCCCAGCATTTT. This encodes CASSLWGDSNQPQHF.

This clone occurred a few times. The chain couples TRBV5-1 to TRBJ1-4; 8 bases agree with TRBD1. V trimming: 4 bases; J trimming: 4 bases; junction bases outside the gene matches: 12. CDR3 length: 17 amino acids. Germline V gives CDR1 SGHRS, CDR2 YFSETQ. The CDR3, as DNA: TGCGCCAGCAGCGTCGCGCCCGGACAGGGCAATAATGAAAAACTGTTTTTT. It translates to CASSVAPGQGNNEKLFF.

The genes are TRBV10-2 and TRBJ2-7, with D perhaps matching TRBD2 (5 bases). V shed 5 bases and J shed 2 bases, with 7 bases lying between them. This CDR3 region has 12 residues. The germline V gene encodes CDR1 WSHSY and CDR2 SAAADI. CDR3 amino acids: CASSNGAYEQYF. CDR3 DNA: TGCGCCAGCAGTAACGGGGCCTACGAGCAGTACTTC.

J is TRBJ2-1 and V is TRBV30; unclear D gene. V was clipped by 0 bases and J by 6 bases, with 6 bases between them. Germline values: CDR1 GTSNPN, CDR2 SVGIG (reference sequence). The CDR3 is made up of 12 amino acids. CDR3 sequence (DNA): TGTGCCTGGAGTGTTCTGGCCAATGAGCAGTTCTTC. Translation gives CAWSVLANEQFF.

In DNA, the CDR3 is TGTGCCAGCAGCTTGAGGCGGTCGGGAGAGACCCAGTACTTC. Residues: CASSLRRSGETQYF. V and J are TRBV5-6 and TRBJ2-5, with no clear D. Deletions cut 1 base from V and 4 bases from J, with 11 bases between. Germline values: CDR1 SGHDT, CDR2 YYEEEE. The CDR3 has 14 residues. Based on the CDR3 plus reference TRBV5-6 and TRBJ2-5, the full variable domain is DAGVTQSPTHLIKTRGQQVTLRCSPKSGHDTVSWYQQALGQGPQFIFQYYEEEERQRGNFPDRFSGHQFPNYSSELNVNALLLGDSALYLCASSLRRSGETQYFGPGTRLLVL.

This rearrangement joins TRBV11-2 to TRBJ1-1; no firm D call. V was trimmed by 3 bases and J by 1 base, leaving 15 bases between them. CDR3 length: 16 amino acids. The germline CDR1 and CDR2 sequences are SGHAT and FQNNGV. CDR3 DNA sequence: TGTGCCAGCAGCTTCGAAATTTGGAACAGGAACACTGAAGCTTTCTTT. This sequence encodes CASSFEIWNRNTEAFF.

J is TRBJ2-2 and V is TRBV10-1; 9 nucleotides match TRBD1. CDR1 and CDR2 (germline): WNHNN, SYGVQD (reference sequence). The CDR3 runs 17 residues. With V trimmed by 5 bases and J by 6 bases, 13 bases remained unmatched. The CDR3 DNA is TGCGCCAGCAGTCCTGACTGGGGACAGGGACGTTCCGGGGAGCTGTTTTTT. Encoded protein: CASSPDWGQGRSGELFF.

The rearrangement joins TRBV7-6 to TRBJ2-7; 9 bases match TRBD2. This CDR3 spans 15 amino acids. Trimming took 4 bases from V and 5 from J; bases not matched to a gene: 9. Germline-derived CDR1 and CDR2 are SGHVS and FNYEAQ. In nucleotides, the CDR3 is TGTGCCAGCAGCTCTAGCGGGGATCGTCTCGACGAGCAGTACTTC. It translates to CASSSSGDRLDEQYF.

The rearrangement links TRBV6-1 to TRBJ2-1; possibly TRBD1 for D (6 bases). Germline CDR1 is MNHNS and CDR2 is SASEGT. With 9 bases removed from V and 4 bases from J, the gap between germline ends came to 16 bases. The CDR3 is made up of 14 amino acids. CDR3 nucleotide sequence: TGTGCCAGTGGTTACAGGGAACCTTACAATGAGCAGTTCTTC. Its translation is CASGYREPYNEQFF.